A single TCR beta chain is shown here with its context. Sequencing was performed with immunoSEQ multiplex PCR; in TCRdb, only in-frame clones are kept and a portion is missing. The sample yields hundreds of thousands of clones, roughly 87% seen once. This specimen belongs to a study of cytomegalovirus exposure and HLA in healthy donors. Sequencing was carried out using PBMCs. The receptor was isolated from a woman between 18 and 29 years old in good health and CMV-seropositive.

The CDR3 sequence: CASSPLGQQETQYF. Here the CDR3 DNA reads TGTGCCAGCTCACCCTTGGGACAGCAAGAGACCCAGTACTTC. This rearrangement joins TRBV18 to TRBJ2-5; 7 bases line up with TRBD1. With 3 bases clipped from V and 2 bases from J, the junction kept 3 bases outside the gene matches. The germline V gene has CDR1 KGHSH and CDR2 LQKENI. The CDR3 consists of 14 residues.